This TCR beta chain was profiled in a study of OX40 agonist ivuxolimab in advanced cancers. This clone was seen once. Using immunoSEQ multiplex PCR, the repertoire was profiled, and TCRdb retains in-frame clones only, with some absent. Among 25,000 to 40,000 clones listed, over 80% were seen once. This TCR derives from an adult with an advanced solid tumor such as melanoma, head and neck, liver or kidney cancer. The sequencing used CD4+ or CD8+ T cells sorted from blood, collected in a trial of the OX40 agonist ivuxolimab.

This CDR3 reads CASSLGKDRGRYEQYF. The CDR3 DNA sequence: TGTGCCAGCAGCTTGGGCAAGGACAGGGGGCGGTACGAGCAGTACTTC. The chain uses TRBV5-4 and TRBJ2-7, with 11 bases aligning to TRBD1. Trimming at V came to 0 bases and at J to 4 bases, leaving 6 bases not matched to a gene. The CDR3 loop spans 16 amino acids. Germline CDR1 SGHNT, CDR2 YYREEE (reference sequence). The variable domain in full, with the rest retrieved from reference TRBV5-4 and TRBJ2-7, is ETGVTQSPTHLIKTRGQQVTLRCSSQSGHNTVSWYQQALGQGPQFIFQYYREEENGRGNFPPRFSGLQFPNYSSELNVNALELDDSALYLCASSLGKDRGRYEQYFGPGTRLTVT.